These T cell receptor beta chains were read from a single sample in a study of T cell responses to AZD1222 COVID-19 vaccine. Using immunoSEQ multiplex PCR, the repertoire was profiled, and TCRdb retains in-frame clones only, with some absent. The sample carries around 80,000 clones, 86% recorded once. The sequencing here drew on peripheral blood, taken on day 0 of AZD1222 vaccination. The receptors were gathered from an adult in good health. Both conserved end residues are part of each CDR3. Each record gives: clone size, J gene, V gene, D gene, CDR3 protein, CDR3 DNA. D genes are given only for firm matches. Expanded clones get a size class; other rows say once, few or many, or leave the size out.

clone_size: NA
j_call: TRBJ1-1
v_call: TRBV12-5
d_call: TRBD1
cdr3_aa: CASGSGQGYTEAFF
cdr3_nt: TGTGCTAGTGGTTCCGGACAGGGGTACACTGAAGCTTTCTTT

clone_size: NA
j_call: TRBJ1-1
v_call: TRBV6-2/TRBV6-3
d_call: TRBD1
cdr3_aa: CASSSLGQTINTEAFF
cdr3_nt: TGTGCCAGCAGTTCCTTGGGACAGACAATAAACACTGAAGCTTTCTTT

clone_size: NA
j_call: TRBJ2-7
v_call: TRBV18
d_call: NA
cdr3_aa: CASSPPRPPYEQYF
cdr3_nt: TGTGCCAGCTCACCACCGAGACCCCCGTACGAGCAGTACTTC

clone_size: NA
j_call: TRBJ1-5
v_call: TRBV19
d_call: NA
cdr3_aa: CASSIIRDTYNQPQHF
cdr3_nt: TGTGCCAGTAGTATAATACGGGACACCTACAATCAGCCCCAGCATTTT

clone_size: NA
j_call: TRBJ1-2
v_call: TRBV7-8
d_call: NA
cdr3_aa: CASSQFYYGYTF
cdr3_nt: TGTGCCAGCAGCCAGTTCTACTATGGCTACACCTTC

clone_size: NA
j_call: TRBJ1-5
v_call: TRBV6-5
d_call: NA
cdr3_aa: CASSTDGNQPQHF
cdr3_nt: TGTGCCAGCAGTACAGACGGCAATCAGCCCCAGCATTTT

clone_size: NA
j_call: TRBJ2-3
v_call: TRBV10-1
d_call: TRBD1
cdr3_aa: CASSPGTGIEGVSEGADTQYF
cdr3_nt: TGCGCCAGCAGTCCTGGGACAGGGATTGAGGGGGTGTCGGAGGGGGCAGATACGCAGTATTTT

clone_size: NA
j_call: TRBJ1-6
v_call: TRBV28
d_call: TRBD1
cdr3_aa: CASSPRQGVSPLHF
cdr3_nt: TGTGCCAGCAGTCCACGACAGGGTGTCTCACCCCTCCACTTT

clone_size: NA
j_call: TRBJ2-3
v_call: TRBV15
d_call: TRBD1
cdr3_aa: CATRTGRTGGTDTQYF
cdr3_nt: TGTGCCACCAGAACCGGTCGGACAGGGGGCACAGATACGCAGTATTTT

clone_size: NA
j_call: TRBJ1-6
v_call: TRBV21-1
d_call: NA
cdr3_aa: CASSNGGASSYNSPLHF
cdr3_nt: TGTGCCAGCAGCAATGGCGGGGCTAGCTCCTATAATTCACCCCTCCACTTT

clone_size: NA
j_call: TRBJ1-2
v_call: TRBV5-8
d_call: NA
cdr3_aa: CASSLGHRGYTF
cdr3_nt: TGTGCCAGCAGCTTGGGACATCGGGGCTACACCTTC

clone_size: NA
j_call: TRBJ2-3
v_call: TRBV5-1
d_call: TRBD2
cdr3_aa: CASSRTSGSGDTQYF
cdr3_nt: TGCGCCAGCAGCCGGACTAGCGGGAGCGGAGATACGCAGTATTTT

clone_size: NA
j_call: TRBJ1-2
v_call: TRBV28
d_call: NA
cdr3_aa: CASSPLDRLYGYTF
cdr3_nt: TGTGCCAGCAGTCCACTAGACAGACTCTATGGCTACACCTTC

clone_size: NA
j_call: TRBJ1-4
v_call: TRBV7-6
d_call: TRBD1
cdr3_aa: CASSLGQEPRGRRELFF
cdr3_nt: TGTGCCAGCAGCCTCGGACAGGAGCCCCGGGGGAGGAGAGAACTGTTTTTT

clone_size: NA
j_call: TRBJ1-4
v_call: TRBV9
d_call: TRBD1
cdr3_aa: CASSVSPGGGEKLFF
cdr3_nt: TGTGCCAGCAGCGTATCCCCAGGGGGAGGGGAAAAACTGTTTTTT

clone_size: NA
j_call: TRBJ2-7
v_call: TRBV7-9
d_call: TRBD1
cdr3_aa: CASSATQGAYEQYF
cdr3_nt: TGTGCCAGCAGCGCAACGCAGGGGGCGTACGAGCAGTACTTC

clone_size: NA
j_call: TRBJ1-6
v_call: TRBV5-6
d_call: TRBD1
cdr3_aa: CASSLGDRADHRPLHF
cdr3_nt: TGTGCCAGCAGCTTGGGAGACAGGGCGGATCACCGACCCCTCCACTTT

clone_size: NA
j_call: TRBJ2-5
v_call: TRBV25-1
d_call: NA
cdr3_aa: CASRGRQETQYF
cdr3_nt: TGTGCCAGCAGGGGGAGGCAAGAGACCCAGTACTTC

clone_size: NA
j_call: TRBJ1-1
v_call: TRBV7-9
d_call: TRBD1
cdr3_aa: CASSRTQGVVTEAFF
cdr3_nt: TGTGCCAGCAGTCGGACACAGGGGGTAGTAACTGAAGCTTTCTTT

clone_size: once
j_call: TRBJ2-4
v_call: TRBV5-4
d_call: NA
cdr3_aa: CASSPTNGNNIQYF
cdr3_nt: TGTGCCAGCAGCCCCACCAATGGCAACAACATTCAGTACTTC

clone_size: NA
j_call: TRBJ1-2
v_call: TRBV11-2
d_call: NA
cdr3_aa: CASSLDVGGGGPGYTF
cdr3_nt: TGTGCCAGCAGCTTAGATGTCGGGGGCGGGGGTCCTGGCTACACCTTC

clone_size: NA
j_call: TRBJ2-3
v_call: TRBV11-3
d_call: NA
cdr3_aa: CASSLGTVQSDTQYF
cdr3_nt: TGTGCCAGCAGCTTGGGCACAGTCCAGTCAGATACGCAGTATTTT

clone_size: NA
j_call: TRBJ1-3
v_call: TRBV18
d_call: TRBD1
cdr3_aa: CASSPRPRGSSGNTIYF
cdr3_nt: TGTGCCAGCTCACCACGCCCCAGGGGGTCTTCTGGAAACACCATATATTTT

clone_size: few
j_call: TRBJ1-2
v_call: TRBV5-1
d_call: NA
cdr3_aa: CASRRTGTDNYGYTF
cdr3_nt: TGCGCCAGCAGGCGGACCGGGACGGATAACTATGGCTACACCTTC

clone_size: NA
j_call: TRBJ1-5
v_call: TRBV30
d_call: NA
cdr3_aa: CAWTGGGNNQPQHF
cdr3_nt: TGTGCCTGGACTGGTGGAGGGAACAATCAGCCCCAGCATTTT

clone_size: NA
j_call: TRBJ2-1
v_call: TRBV4-3
d_call: NA
cdr3_aa: CASSQASFNEQFF
cdr3_nt: TGCGCCAGCAGCCAGGCCAGTTTCAATGAGCAGTTCTTC

clone_size: NA
j_call: TRBJ2-3
v_call: TRBV7-9
d_call: NA
cdr3_aa: CASSRQGYTDTQYF
cdr3_nt: TGTGCCAGCAGCCGTCAAGGGTACACAGATACGCAGTATTTT

clone_size: NA
j_call: TRBJ1-3
v_call: TRBV19
d_call: NA
cdr3_aa: CASSPPGRISGNTIYF
cdr3_nt: TGTGCCAGTAGCCCTCCGGGACGGATCTCTGGAAACACCATATATTTT

clone_size: NA
j_call: TRBJ2-3
v_call: TRBV18
d_call: NA
cdr3_aa: CASSQQFPSTDTQYF
cdr3_nt: TGTGCCAGCTCACAACAGTTTCCTAGCACAGATACGCAGTATTTT

clone_size: NA
j_call: TRBJ2-5
v_call: TRBV5-1
d_call: NA
cdr3_aa: CASSLSVTTEETQYF
cdr3_nt: TGCGCCAGCAGCTTGTCCGTGACAACTGAAGAGACCCAGTACTTC